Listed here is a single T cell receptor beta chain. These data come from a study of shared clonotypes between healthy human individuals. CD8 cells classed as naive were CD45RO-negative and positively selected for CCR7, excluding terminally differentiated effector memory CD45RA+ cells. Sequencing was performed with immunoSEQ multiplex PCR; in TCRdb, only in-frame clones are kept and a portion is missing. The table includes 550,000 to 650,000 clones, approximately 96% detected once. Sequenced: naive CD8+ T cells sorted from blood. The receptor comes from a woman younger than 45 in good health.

The chain's CDR3 is CASSLRTSGRPYEQYF. The CDR3 nucleotides are TGTGCCAGTAGTCTCCGGACTAGCGGGCGCCCCTACGAGCAGTACTTC. The rearrangement links TRBV19 to TRBJ2-7; 11 bases match TRBD2. The CDR3 sequence is 16 residues long. V was pared by 5 bases and J by 2 bases, with 8 bases of the junction left unmatched. Germline V lookup: CDR1 LNHDA, CDR2 SQIVND (reference sequence).